This TCR beta chain was captured by sequencing in a study of blood T cell repertoires in COVID-19. For the study at large: Collection of acute and convalescent COVID-19 samples took place in the United States, Italy and Spain. The cDNA or gDNA used as material had been derived from T cells, B-cell-depleted T cells, or PBMCs.

The table lists this clone with a count of one. This CDR3 has 13 residues. Trimming stripped 7 bases from V and 3 bases from J, with 14 bases between. Germline V gene lookup returns CDR1 SGDLS and CDR2 YYNGEE. Authors' analysis steps: Estimates of nucleated cell counts were drawn from the amplification of reference gene primers. The protocol was immunoSEQ multiplex PCR, while the TCRdb copy is restricted to in-frame clones and leaves out a portion. The DNA was the basis for D and trimming; V, J and clone size are from that table. The table includes about 140,000 clones, about 82% detected once. The sequence was collected from a man aged 45-65 years with acute or convalescent COVID-19. Sequenced sample: peripheral blood. This rearrangement joins TRBV9 to TRBJ2-7; D is undetermined. CDR3 coding DNA: TGTGCCAGCGGCAAACAAGAAAGCTACGAGCAGTACTTC. The encoded protein is CASGKQESYEQYF.